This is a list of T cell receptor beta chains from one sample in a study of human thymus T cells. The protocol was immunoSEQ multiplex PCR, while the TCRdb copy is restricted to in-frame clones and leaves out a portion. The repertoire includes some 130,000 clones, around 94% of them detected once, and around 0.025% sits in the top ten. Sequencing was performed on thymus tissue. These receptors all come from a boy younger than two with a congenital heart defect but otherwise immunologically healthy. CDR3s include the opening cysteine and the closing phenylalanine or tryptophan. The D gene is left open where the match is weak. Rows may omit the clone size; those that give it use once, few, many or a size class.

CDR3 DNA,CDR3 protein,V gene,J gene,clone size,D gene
TGTGCCAGCAGCTGGGGAGATACGCAGTATTTT,CASSWGDTQYF,TRBV7-8,TRBJ2-3,NA,NA
TGTGCCAGCAGCGATTCCCCCGGGGGCCCCCCCGAGGGCTACACCTTC,CASSDSPGGPPEGYTF,TRBV9,TRBJ1-2,once,NA
TGTGCCAGCAGCTCCTACTCCGGGACGGTAGGCACAGATACGCAGTATTTT,CASSSYSGTVGTDTQYF,TRBV14,TRBJ2-3,NA,NA
TGCGCCAGCAGCCAAGGACACCCCGGGGGCTACACCTTC,CASSQGHPGGYTF,TRBV4-3,TRBJ1-2,NA,NA
TGTGCCAGCAGCAGGGACGGGCAAGAGACCCAGTACTTC,CASSRDGQETQYF,TRBV6-6,TRBJ2-5,once,NA
TGTGCCAGCAGTTATTATGCCTTCTATGGCTACACCTTC,CASSYYAFYGYTF,TRBV6-5,TRBJ1-2,NA,NA
TGTGCCAGTAGTATAGCTAACGGACAGGGGAACTATGGCTACACCTTC,CASSIANGQGNYGYTF,TRBV19,TRBJ1-2,NA,TRBD1
TGTGCTAGTGGTAAACCACAGGAAGGGTCCCTCCACTTT,CASGKPQEGSLHF,TRBV12-5,TRBJ1-6,few,NA
TGTGCCAGCAGCTTAGGGAATACCTCCGTAGAGACCCAGTACTTC,CASSLGNTSVETQYF,TRBV7-7,TRBJ2-5,NA,NA
TGTGCCAGCAGCCCAACTAGGGGGCTGGACTATGGCTACACCTTC,CASSPTRGLDYGYTF,TRBV7-3,TRBJ1-2,NA,TRBD1
TGCGCCAGCAGCCCCCAAATAGGATCCCGGCCAAACACCGGGGAGCTGTTTTTT,CASSPQIGSRPNTGELFF,TRBV5-1,TRBJ2-2,NA,NA
TGTGCCAGCAGCTTGGGGGCTTCCCCCGGGGAGCTGTTTTTT,CASSLGASPGELFF,TRBV5-7,TRBJ2-2,once,NA
TGCGCCAGCAGCCAAACAACGACCACCCAGTACACAGATACGCAGTATTTT,CASSQTTTTQYTDTQYF,TRBV4-3,TRBJ2-3,NA,NA
TGTGCCAGCAGGGGACAGGTCTATGGCTACACCTTC,CASRGQVYGYTF,TRBV6-1,TRBJ1-2,NA,TRBD1
TGCGCCAGCAGCCAACGCGGTAACAGGCCGAGAGCTAACTATGGCTACACCTTC,CASSQRGNRPRANYGYTF,TRBV4-3,TRBJ1-2,NA,NA
TGCGCCAGCAGCCAAGATCCGAACGACTACGAGCAGTACTTC,CASSQDPNDYEQYF,TRBV4-3,TRBJ2-7,NA,NA
TGTGCCAGCAGCGGGAGGGTAGTAGATACGCAGTATTTT,CASSGRVVDTQYF,TRBV2,TRBJ2-3,NA,TRBD2
TGTGCCAGCAGTTTCCCTCCCAGAGGGGACGGATACAATGAGCAGTTCTTC,CASSFPPRGDGYNEQFF,TRBV28,TRBJ2-1,NA,NA
TGTGCCAGCAGTTGGTGGGGGCAGGGCCAAGAGACCCAGTACTTC,CASSWWGQGQETQYF,TRBV5-6,TRBJ2-5,NA,NA
TGTGCCAGCAGCTTACCTCGGGGAGCCGTGGGCCTTTATTCACCCCTCCACTTT,CASSLPRGAVGLYSPLHF,TRBV7-2,TRBJ1-6,NA,NA
TGTGCCAGCAGCCCCCGACATTTT,CASSPRHF,TRBV3-1/TRBV3-2,TRBJ1-3,NA,NA
TGTGCCAGCAGTTTCGACCGGGGGGGCAGTACAGATACGCAGTATTTT,CASSFDRGGSTDTQYF,TRBV28,TRBJ2-3,NA,TRBD2
TGTGCCAGCAGTTTAAACCCCCTCGGTCAGGGCTACACCTTC,CASSLNPLGQGYTF,TRBV28,TRBJ1-2,NA,NA
TGTGCCACCAGCAGAGAAGGGGGCGGGAATCAGCCCCAGCATTTT,CATSREGGGNQPQHF,TRBV15,TRBJ1-5,once,TRBD1
TGTGCCAGCAGCGTGACTAGCCCCGGGGAGCTGTTTTTT,CASSVTSPGELFF,TRBV9,TRBJ2-2,NA,TRBD2
TGTGCCAGTAGTATTGGGATCCTAGCGGGGAAATCAGATACGCAGTATTTT,CASSIGILAGKSDTQYF,TRBV19,TRBJ2-3,NA,TRBD2
TGTGCCAGCAGCTTACGGGCCAACCCAACCAATGAGCAGTTCTTC,CASSLRANPTNEQFF,TRBV7-2,TRBJ2-1,NA,NA
TGTGCCAGCAGGGGTACAGGTGAAGCTTTCTTT,CASRGTGEAFF,TRBV28,TRBJ1-1,once,NA
TGTGCCTGGAGCGCCGGACAGTTGAACACTGAAGCTTTCTTT,CAWSAGQLNTEAFF,TRBV30,TRBJ1-1,NA,NA
TGTGCCAGCAGCCGGGGGGACACTCTCAGCACAGATACGCAGTATTTT,CASSRGDTLSTDTQYF,TRBV5-6,TRBJ2-3,NA,NA
TGTGCCAGCAGCTGCCCCAGGGGGGAGGACACTGAAGCTTTCTTT,CASSCPRGEDTEAFF,TRBV5-4,TRBJ1-1,NA,TRBD1
TGTGCCAGCAGTGTGGACAGGGGCACCTACGAGCAGTACTTC,CASSVDRGTYEQYF,TRBV6-1,TRBJ2-7,NA,TRBD1
TGCGCCAGCAGCCAAGATAGCAGGCAAGAGACCCAGTACTTC,CASSQDSRQETQYF,TRBV4-1,TRBJ2-5,NA,NA
TGTGCCAGTAGTATAATCCCTCAGCGAGGGAGCGCCGACAGTCAGCCCCAGCATTTT,CASSIIPQRGSADSQPQHF,TRBV19,TRBJ1-5,once,NA
TGTGCCAGTAGTATATTTGGCCTCAGCTTCTATGGCTACACCTTC,CASSIFGLSFYGYTF,TRBV19,TRBJ1-2,NA,NA
TGTGCCAGCAGCTTAGCGCCAGATACGCAGTATTTT,CASSLAPDTQYF,TRBV11-1,TRBJ2-3,NA,NA
TGTGCCAGCAGTTTAGACAGCCACTTCGGGTTCGCGCAGTACTTC,CASSLDSHFGFAQYF,TRBV28,TRBJ2-7,NA,NA
TGTGCCTGGAGGGCTCTGGACAGGGGACCTGCCGAGACCCAGTACTTC,CAWRALDRGPAETQYF,TRBV30,TRBJ2-5,NA,TRBD1
TGTGCCACAACAGGAAGTGACAATGAGCAGTTCTTC,CATTGSDNEQFF,TRBV10-3,TRBJ2-1,NA,NA
TGCGCCAGCAGCCAAGATTCCACGGGCGCAACTAATGAAAAACTGTTTTTT,CASSQDSTGATNEKLFF,TRBV4-1,TRBJ1-4,NA,NA
TGTGCCAGCAGCTTCCGACAGGGGGCGATACGGAATGAGCAGTTCTTC,CASSFRQGAIRNEQFF,TRBV7-2,TRBJ2-1,NA,TRBD1
TGTGCTAGTGGTTTGTCCCTGACAGGGATCGACGAGCAGTACTTC,CASGLSLTGIDEQYF,TRBV12-5,TRBJ2-7,NA,TRBD1
TGTGCCAGCAGTTACGAGGGGGCCCCCGGGGAGCTGTTTTTT,CASSYEGAPGELFF,TRBV6-6,TRBJ2-2,NA,TRBD1
TGCGCCAGCAGCAGTGAGGCCAGGAGCTCCTATAATTCACCCCTCCACTTT,CASSSEARSSYNSPLHF,TRBV5-1,TRBJ1-6,NA,NA
TGTGCTAGCAGCCTAGGGACTAGCGGGGGGACTCAAGAGACCCAGTACTTC,CASSLGTSGGTQETQYF,TRBV7-7,TRBJ2-5,NA,TRBD2
TGTGCCAGCAGGCTTAACAATAAAAGCCCGCAGTACGAGCAGTACTTC,CASRLNNKSPQYEQYF,TRBV11-2,TRBJ2-7,NA,NA
TGTGCCAGCAGTCGGACATTAGGTCCGGCAGATACGCAGTATTTT,CASSRTLGPADTQYF,TRBV2,TRBJ2-3,NA,NA
TGTGCCAGTAGTAAAATGGGACAGCCGAACACTGAAGCTTTCTTT,CASSKMGQPNTEAFF,TRBV19,TRBJ1-1,NA,TRBD1
TGTGCCAGCAGTTTCCCCGTTCTAGGGGCGGGGGTCTCTAATCGGTACACCGGGGAGCTGTTTTTT,CASSFPVLGAGVSNRYTGELFF,TRBV28,TRBJ2-2,NA,TRBD2
TGTGCCAGCAGCTTGGGACAGGCTGAAAAACTGTTTTTT,CASSLGQAEKLFF,TRBV5-4,TRBJ1-4,NA,NA